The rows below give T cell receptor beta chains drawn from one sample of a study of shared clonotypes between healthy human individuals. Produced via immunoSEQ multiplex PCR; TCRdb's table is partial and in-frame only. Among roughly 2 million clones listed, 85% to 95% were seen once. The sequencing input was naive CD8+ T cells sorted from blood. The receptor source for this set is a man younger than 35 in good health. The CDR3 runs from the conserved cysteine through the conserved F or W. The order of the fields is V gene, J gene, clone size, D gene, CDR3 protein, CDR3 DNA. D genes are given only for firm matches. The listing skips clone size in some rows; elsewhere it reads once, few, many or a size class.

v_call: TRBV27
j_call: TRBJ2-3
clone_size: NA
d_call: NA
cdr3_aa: CASSPGTDTQYF
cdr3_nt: TGTGCCAGCAGTCCCGGCACAGATACGCAGTATTTT

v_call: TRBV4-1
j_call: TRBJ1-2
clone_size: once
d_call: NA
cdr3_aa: CASSQRTSYGYTF
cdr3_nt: TGCGCCAGCAGCCAACGAACGAGCTATGGCTACACCTTC

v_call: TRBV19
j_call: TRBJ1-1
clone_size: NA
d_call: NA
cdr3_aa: CASSLLLDMLGNTEAFF
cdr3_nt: TGTGCCAGTAGTCTACTATTGGACATGCTCGGGAACACTGAAGCTTTCTTT

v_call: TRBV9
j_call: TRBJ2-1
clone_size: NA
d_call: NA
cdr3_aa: CASSVESGATNNEQFF
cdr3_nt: TGTGCCAGCAGCGTAGAATCTGGGGCTACTAACAATGAGCAGTTCTTC

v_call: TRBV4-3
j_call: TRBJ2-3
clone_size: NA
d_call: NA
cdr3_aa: CASSQDRYLGSTDTQYF
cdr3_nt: TGCGCCAGCAGCCAAGATAGGTACTTGGGGAGCACAGATACGCAGTATTTT

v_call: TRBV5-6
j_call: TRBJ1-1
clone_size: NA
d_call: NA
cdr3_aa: CASSLTDTEAFF
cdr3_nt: TGTGCCAGCAGCTTAACCGACACTGAAGCTTTCTTT

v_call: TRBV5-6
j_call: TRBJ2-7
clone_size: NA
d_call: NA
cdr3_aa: CASSLAWAGADYEQYF
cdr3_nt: TGTGCCAGCAGCTTGGCCTGGGCAGGGGCGGACTACGAGCAGTACTTC

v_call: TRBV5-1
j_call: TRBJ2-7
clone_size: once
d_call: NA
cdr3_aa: CASSLVRGADEQYF
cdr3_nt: TGCGCCAGCAGCTTGGTTCGGGGAGCCGACGAGCAGTACTTC

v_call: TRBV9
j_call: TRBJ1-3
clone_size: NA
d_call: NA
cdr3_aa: CASSVEGSTGNTIYF
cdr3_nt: TGTGCCAGCAGCGTGGAAGGGAGCACTGGAAACACCATATATTTT

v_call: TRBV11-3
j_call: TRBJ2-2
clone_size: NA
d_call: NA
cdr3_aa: CASSLDSREELFF
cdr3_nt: TGTGCCAGCAGCTTAGATTCGAGGGAGGAGCTGTTTTTT

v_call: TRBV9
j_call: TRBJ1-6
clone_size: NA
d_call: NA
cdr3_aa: CASSVGSASYNSPLHF
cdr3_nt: TGTGCCAGCAGCGTAGGTTCCGCCTCCTATAATTCACCCCTCCACTTT